The rows below give T cell receptor beta chains drawn from one sample of a study of blood T cell dynamics during melanoma immunotherapy. Only in-frame clones appear in the TCRdb table, and some are missing; sequencing was by immunoSEQ multiplex PCR. Here the sample spans thousands of clones, around 80% being singletons. This material consisted of blood, taken from a patient treated with checkpoint blockade. These receptors were collected from a human donor with melanoma. Some clones in this sample may be carry-over from other donors' samples. Each CDR3 is given with its conserved first and last residue. Each record gives: V gene, J gene, clone size, D gene, CDR3 DNA, CDR3 protein. D genes are given only for firm matches. Size tells how often a clone was seen (once, few, many) or the class of an expanded clone, and some rows leave it out.

TRBV7-9,TRBJ2-1,-,TRBD1,TGTGCCAGCAGCGCCCAACTTACAGGGGGCTACAATGAGCAGTTCTTC,CASSAQLTGGYNEQFF
TRBV10-3,TRBJ1-1,-,-,TGTGCCATCAGTGACGCGTATGGCCAGACATCCACTGAAGCTTTCTTT,CAISDAYGQTSTEAFF
TRBV6-1,TRBJ1-1,-,-,TGTGCCAGCAGTGGGGCTTTGCCGGTAATGAACACTGAAGCTTTCTTT,CASSGALPVMNTEAFF
TRBV11-2,TRBJ2-3,-,TRBD1,TGTGCCAGCAGCTTAGATATAGGGGACAGGGTTCGAGGCACAGATACGCAGTATTTT,CASSLDIGDRVRGTDTQYF
TRBV18,TRBJ2-5,-,TRBD2,TGTGCCAGCTCACCCACCCTAGCGGGGATGGAGGAGACCCAGTACTTC,CASSPTLAGMEETQYF
TRBV27,TRBJ2-7,-,-,TGTGCCAGCAGTTTTCAGGCAGGTACCCTCTACGAGCAGTACTTC,CASSFQAGTLYEQYF
TRBV29-1,TRBJ2-2,-,TRBD1,TGCAGCGTTAGACAGGGGACCACCGGGGAGCTGTTTTTT,CSVRQGTTGELFF
TRBV6-5,TRBJ2-3,-,TRBD2,TGTGCCAGCAGTTCGGGACTAGCGGGAGGGACGCAGTATTTT,CASSSGLAGGTQYF
TRBV9,TRBJ2-1,-,TRBD2,TGTGCCAGCAGCCCCCGGACTAGCGGGGTCTCCTACAATGAGCAGTTCTTC,CASSPRTSGVSYNEQFF
TRBV25-1,TRBJ1-5,-,-,TGTGCCAGCATCAAAGAAGGGGGGAGCAATCAGCCCCAGCATTTT,CASIKEGGSNQPQHF
TRBV10-2,TRBJ2-7,-,TRBD1,TGCGCCAGCAGTCAAACCAGGGGGCGGATGTCCTACGAGCAGTACTTC,CASSQTRGRMSYEQYF
TRBV4-1,TRBJ1-6,-,-,TGCGCCAGCAGCCAAGAAGTAGGAGGGTTAGATTCACCCCTCCACTTT,CASSQEVGGLDSPLHF
TRBV9,TRBJ1-6,few,-,TGTGCCAGCAGCGTCGGGCAGAAATATTCACCCCTCCACTTT,CASSVGQKYSPLHF
TRBV13,TRBJ2-5,once,TRBD1,TGTGCCAGCAGCTTAGTGGCCGCTTGGACAGGGGCAGGGGAGCAGTACTTC,CASSLVAAWTGAGEQYF
TRBV30,TRBJ1-3,-,TRBD1,TGTGCCTGGAGTTGGGACAGATTGTCTTCCCGACGCACCATATATTTT,CAWSWDRLSSRRTIYF
TRBV6-1,TRBJ1-2,-,-,TGTGCCAGCAGCCCGAAGGACAGCAGTAACTATGGCTACACCTTC,CASSPKDSSNYGYTF
TRBV7-2,TRBJ1-2,-,-,TGTGCCAGCAGCTCCGGGGGGGCCCAAGGCTATGGCTACACCTTC,CASSSGGAQGYGYTF
TRBV19,TRBJ2-7,-,TRBD2,TGTGCCAGTGGGACTAGCGGGGTTGGGTCCTACGAGCAGTACTTC,CASGTSGVGSYEQYF
TRBV6-5,TRBJ2-3,-,TRBD1,TGTGCCAGCAGTGGGGACAGGGAGCACACAGATACGCAGTATTTT,CASSGDREHTDTQYF
TRBV30,TRBJ2-2,-,TRBD2,TGTGCCTGGAGGTCCAGGACTAGCGGGAACACCGGGGAGCTGTTTTTT,CAWRSRTSGNTGELFF
TRBV30,TRBJ2-1,-,-,TGTGCCTGGAGTGTTGGCCAATCCTACAATGAGCAGTTCTTC,CAWSVGQSYNEQFF
TRBV29-1,TRBJ2-3,-,-,TGCAGCGGAGACGGACTGGGCGGCACAGATACGCAGTATTTT,CSGDGLGGTDTQYF
TRBV5-4,TRBJ1-3,-,-,TGTGCCAGCAGCTTGAGGGGATCTGGAAACACCATATATTTT,CASSLRGSGNTIYF
TRBV2,TRBJ2-1,-,-,TGTGCCAGCAGTGGCCGTGGGAGCGAAGGATACAATGAGCAGTTCTTC,CASSGRGSEGYNEQFF
TRBV11-2,TRBJ1-2,-,TRBD1,TGTGCCAGCAGCTCACAGGGGGCCGACTATGGCTACACCTTC,CASSSQGADYGYTF